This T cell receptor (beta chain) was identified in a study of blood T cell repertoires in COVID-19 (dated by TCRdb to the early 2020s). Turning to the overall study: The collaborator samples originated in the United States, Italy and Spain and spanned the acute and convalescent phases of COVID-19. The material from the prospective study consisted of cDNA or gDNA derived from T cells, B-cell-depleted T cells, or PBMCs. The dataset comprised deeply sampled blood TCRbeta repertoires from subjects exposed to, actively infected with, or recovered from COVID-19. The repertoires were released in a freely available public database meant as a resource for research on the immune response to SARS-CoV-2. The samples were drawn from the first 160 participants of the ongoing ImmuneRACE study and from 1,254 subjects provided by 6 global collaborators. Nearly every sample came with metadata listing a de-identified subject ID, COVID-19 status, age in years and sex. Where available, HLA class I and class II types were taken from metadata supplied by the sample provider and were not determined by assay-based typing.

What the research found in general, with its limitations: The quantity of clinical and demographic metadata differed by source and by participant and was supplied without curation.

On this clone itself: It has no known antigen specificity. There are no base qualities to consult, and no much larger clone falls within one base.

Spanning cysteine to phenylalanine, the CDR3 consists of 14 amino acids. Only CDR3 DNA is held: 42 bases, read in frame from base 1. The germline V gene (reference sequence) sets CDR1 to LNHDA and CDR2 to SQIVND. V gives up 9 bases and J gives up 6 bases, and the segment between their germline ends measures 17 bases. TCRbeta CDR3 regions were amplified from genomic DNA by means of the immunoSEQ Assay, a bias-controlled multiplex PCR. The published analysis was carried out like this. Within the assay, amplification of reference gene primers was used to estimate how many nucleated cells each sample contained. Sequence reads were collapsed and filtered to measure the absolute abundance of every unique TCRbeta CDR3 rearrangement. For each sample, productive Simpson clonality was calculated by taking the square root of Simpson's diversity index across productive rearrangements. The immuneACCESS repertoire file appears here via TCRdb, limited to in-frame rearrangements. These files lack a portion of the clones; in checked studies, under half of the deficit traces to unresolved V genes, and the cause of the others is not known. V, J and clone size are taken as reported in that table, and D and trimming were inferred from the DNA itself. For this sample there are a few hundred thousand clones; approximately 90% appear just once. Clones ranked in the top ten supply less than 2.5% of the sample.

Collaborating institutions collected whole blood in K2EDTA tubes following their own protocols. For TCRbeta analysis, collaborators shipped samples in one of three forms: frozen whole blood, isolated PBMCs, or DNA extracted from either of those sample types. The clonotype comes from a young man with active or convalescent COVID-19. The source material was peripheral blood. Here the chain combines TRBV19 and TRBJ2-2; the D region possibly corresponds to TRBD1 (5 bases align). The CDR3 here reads CASQTQGVAGELFF. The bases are TGTGCCAGCCAAACGCAAGGGGTTGCCGGGGAGCTGTTTTTT.